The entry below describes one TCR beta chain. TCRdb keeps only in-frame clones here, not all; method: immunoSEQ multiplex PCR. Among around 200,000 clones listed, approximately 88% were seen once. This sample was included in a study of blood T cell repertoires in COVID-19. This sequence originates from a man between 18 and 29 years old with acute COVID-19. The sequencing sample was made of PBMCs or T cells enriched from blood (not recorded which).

Here the CDR3 reads CASSRSGQGPDTQYF. The CDR3 region has the DNA TGTGCCAGCAGCCGCTCGGGACAGGGCCCAGATACGCAGTATTTT. The J gene is TRBJ2-3, the V gene TRBV7-2, with TRBD1 identical over 9 bases. Trimming cost V 5 bases and J 4 bases; bases outside gene matches: 7. The CDR3 sequence is 15 residues long. CDR1 SGHTA and CDR2 FQGNSA come from the germline V gene.